This T cell receptor beta chain was identified during a study of CD8 T cells in ankylosing spondylitis. Findings and caveats of the study: Matched synovial fluid from ankylosing spondylitis patients was reported to be enriched for disease-linked clones. The authors found the disease-linked clones to be CD8+ and relatively rare in peripheral blood.

A single count supports this clonotype. The antigen remains unidentified. This CDR3 contains 14 residues. V was pared by 5 bases and J by 3 bases, with 8 bases of the junction left unmatched. The germline gives CDR1 SGHKS, CDR2 YYEKEE (reference sequence). TCRdb analysed the 5' RACE reads with MiXCR anew, one entry per CDR3 protein. The table records about 170,000 distinct CDR3 sequences, approximately 16% of them present only once. The J gene is TRBJ2-7, the V gene TRBV5-5, with 7 bases matching TRBD2. This clonotype was obtained from a male donor with ankylosing spondylitis or in good health (not recorded which). Material for sequencing was blood, either unsorted or a sorted T cell fraction (not recorded which). The CDR3 reads CASRSTGGSYEQYF. In nucleotides, the CDR3 is TGTGCCAGCAGGTCGACGGGAGGAAGCTACGAGCAGTACTTC.